The rows below give T cell receptor beta chains drawn from one sample of a study of T-cell reconstitution after alpha-beta-depleted transplantation in children. TCRdb reanalysed the PCR reads using MiXCR and keeps one entry per CDR3 protein. The data hold approximately 430,000 distinct CDR3 sequences, with around 15% observed a single time. Sequencing used PBMCs, mostly from graft donor cells, obtained 360 days after TCRalphabeta/CD19-depleted stem cell transplant. The receptors shown here come from a boy younger than two who had a stem cell transplant for Wiskott-Aldrich syndrome, so the T cells may come from the graft donor. Both conserved end residues are part of each CDR3. A D gene is named only where the DNA matches it firmly. Not all rows give a size; the values are once, few, many and, for expanded clones, a class.

J: TRBJ2-2; size: .; V: TRBV6-2/TRBV6-3; D: .; CDR3: CAIRLGRTGELFF; DNA: TGTGCCATACGACTAGGTCGTACCGGGGAGCTGTTTTTT
J: TRBJ2-3; size: .; V: TRBV5-6; D: .; CDR3: CASSHWGGTDTQYF; DNA: TGTGCCAGCAGTCATTGGGGAGGAACAGATACGCAGTATTTT
J: TRBJ2-7; size: .; V: TRBV4-1; D: .; CDR3: CASSFQISPSYEQYF; DNA: TGCGCCAGCAGCTTTCAGATTTCTCCCTCCTACGAGCAGTACTTC
J: TRBJ2-3; size: few; V: TRBV29-1; D: TRBD2; CDR3: CSVGTSGSPIDTQYF; DNA: TGCAGCGTTGGGACTAGCGGGAGCCCCATAGATACGCAGTATTTT
J: TRBJ2-3; size: once; V: TRBV30; D: .; CDR3: CAWNSGGASDTQYF; DNA: TGTGCCTGGAATAGTGGGGGGGCCTCAGATACGCAGTATTTT
J: TRBJ1-5; size: few; V: TRBV12-3/TRBV12-4; D: .; CDR3: CASSRTGRDQPQHF; DNA: TGTGCCAGCAGTCGAACAGGGCGGGATCAGCCCCAGCATTTT
J: TRBJ1-2; size: many; V: TRBV29-1; D: .; CDR3: CSVEGHPNYGYTF; DNA: TGCAGCGTTGAAGGACATCCAAACTATGGCTACACCTTC
J: TRBJ2-1; size: few; V: TRBV10-3; D: TRBD2; CDR3: CAIASGSAHEQFF; DNA: TGTGCCATCGCGAGCGGGAGTGCCCATGAGCAGTTCTTC
J: TRBJ2-3; size: few; V: TRBV7-7; D: .; CDR3: CASSLREALNSDTQYF; DNA: TGTGCCAGCAGCTTAAGGGAGGCCCTTAATTCAGATACGCAGTATTTT
J: TRBJ2-4; size: few; V: TRBV7-2; D: .; CDR3: CASSLIGVGIQYF; DNA: TGTGCCAGCAGCTTAATAGGGGTGGGCATTCAGTACTTC
J: TRBJ2-5; size: few; V: TRBV11-2; D: TRBD2; CDR3: CASSSSHRAGGPPETQYF; DNA: TGTGCCAGCAGCTCATCTCACCGAGCGGGAGGGCCCCCCGAGACCCAGTACTTC
J: TRBJ2-1; size: .; V: TRBV4-1; D: .; CDR3: CASSQDPLTSLTPGGWRQFF; DNA: TGCGCCAGCAGCCAAGATCCCTTGACCAGTTTAACCCCCGGAGGATGGAGGCAGTTCTTC
J: TRBJ2-1; size: few; V: TRBV5-1; D: .; CDR3: CASSGGRVNEQFF; DNA: TGCGCCAGCAGCGGGGGACGCGTGAATGAGCAGTTCTTC
J: TRBJ2-1; size: .; V: TRBV7-2; D: TRBD2; CDR3: CASSPAGVSYNEQFF; DNA: TGTGCCAGCAGCCCAGCGGGGGTTTCCTATAATGAGCAGTTCTTC
J: TRBJ2-3; size: many; V: TRBV12-3/TRBV12-4; D: TRBD2; CDR3: CASNLAGGSDTQYF; DNA: TGTGCCAGCAACTTAGCGGGAGGATCAGATACGCAGTATTTT
J: TRBJ2-5; size: few; V: TRBV7-2; D: .; CDR3: CASSLVVGKETQYF; DNA: TGTGCCAGCAGCTTAGTGGTAGGGAAAGAGACCCAGTACTTC
J: TRBJ2-5; size: .; V: TRBV20-1; D: TRBD2; CDR3: CSARDSGRPQETQYF; DNA: TGCAGTGCTAGAGATAGCGGGAGGCCCCAAGAGACCCAGTACTTC
J: TRBJ2-7; size: few; V: TRBV20-1; D: TRBD1; CDR3: CSARGGDRLYEQYF; DNA: TGCAGTGCTAGAGGGGGGGACAGGCTCTACGAGCAGTACTTC